The rows below give T cell receptor beta chains drawn from one sample of a study of CD8 T cells in ankylosing spondylitis. A single record per CDR3 protein comes from TCRdb applying MiXCR to the 5' RACE reads. The sample has fewer than 750,000 distinct CDR3 sequences, around 20% seen once. Sample: blood, either unsorted or a sorted T cell fraction (not recorded which). All receptors derive from a male donor with ankylosing spondylitis. CDR3s leave out the opening cysteine and the closing phenylalanine or tryptophan. Fields, in order: J gene, V gene, CDR3 protein.

j_call: TRBJ2-7; v_call: TRBV25-1; cdr3_aa: ASSEASGGPYEQY
j_call: TRBJ1-5; v_call: TRBV29-1; cdr3_aa: SAVDGSNQPQH
j_call: TRBJ2-7; v_call: TRBV18; cdr3_aa: ASSPIAGRSYEQY
j_call: TRBJ2-7; v_call: TRBV29-1; cdr3_aa: SVGLAFTYEQY
j_call: TRBJ2-3; v_call: TRBV4-2; cdr3_aa: ASSQELGGGTDTQY
j_call: TRBJ1-3; v_call: TRBV12-3/TRBV12-4; cdr3_aa: ASRAWGAGDAGNTIY
j_call: TRBJ2-1; v_call: TRBV25-1; cdr3_aa: ASSETGSRTNEQF
j_call: TRBJ2-1; v_call: TRBV19; cdr3_aa: ASSNSASGLGHNEQF
j_call: TRBJ1-6; v_call: TRBV20-1; cdr3_aa: SATLDPRDSPLH
j_call: TRBJ2-7; v_call: TRBV10-3; cdr3_aa: AISRTGWVYEQY
j_call: TRBJ1-2; v_call: TRBV6-1; cdr3_aa: ASSTGTYYGYT
j_call: TRBJ1-2; v_call: TRBV24-1; cdr3_aa: ATSDAGTGKTSGGYT
j_call: TRBJ1-2; v_call: TRBV4-3; cdr3_aa: ASSQDWLLGYGYGYT
j_call: TRBJ2-7; v_call: TRBV27; cdr3_aa: ASSSGSGVNSYEQY
j_call: TRBJ2-6; v_call: TRBV28; cdr3_aa: ATYNLGPNSGANVLT
j_call: TRBJ1-5; v_call: TRBV2; cdr3_aa: ASSEEGGQPQH
j_call: TRBJ2-3; v_call: TRBV20-1; cdr3_aa: SARDLRGATDTQY
j_call: TRBJ2-1; v_call: TRBV25-1; cdr3_aa: ASSEPFLNEQF
j_call: TRBJ1-1; v_call: TRBV11-1; cdr3_aa: ASSQGGQGALNTEAF
j_call: TRBJ1-4; v_call: TRBV7-9; cdr3_aa: ASSLAAGLHEKLF
j_call: TRBJ2-3; v_call: TRBV12-1; cdr3_aa: ASRRLAGGTSTDTQY
j_call: TRBJ1-2; v_call: TRBV5-6; cdr3_aa: ASSFRQGSYGYT
j_call: TRBJ1-6; v_call: TRBV28; cdr3_aa: ASSLSWGNSPLH
j_call: TRBJ1-1; v_call: TRBV7-8; cdr3_aa: ASSLGGGSEAF
j_call: TRBJ2-7; v_call: TRBV6-6; cdr3_aa: ASCEGIPYEQY
j_call: TRBJ2-7; v_call: TRBV12-3/TRBV12-4; cdr3_aa: ASSLVIGEQY
j_call: TRBJ2-7; v_call: TRBV6-1; cdr3_aa: ASSEAHWAEPYEQY
j_call: TRBJ1-2; v_call: TRBV9; cdr3_aa: ASSDPMGLGGYT
j_call: TRBJ2-2; v_call: TRBV5-1; cdr3_aa: ASERGGGDTGELF
j_call: TRBJ2-7; v_call: TRBV7-2; cdr3_aa: ASSLGRGGSSYEQY
j_call: TRBJ2-2; v_call: TRBV4-1; cdr3_aa: ASSQADRGSGELF
j_call: TRBJ2-5; v_call: TRBV20-1; cdr3_aa: SGDSDSQETQY
j_call: TRBJ2-7; v_call: TRBV5-1; cdr3_aa: ASREGLGEQY
j_call: TRBJ2-7; v_call: TRBV20-1; cdr3_aa: SAPSSSSYEQY
j_call: TRBJ2-1; v_call: TRBV29-1; cdr3_aa: SVVETSGGIGNEQF
j_call: TRBJ2-3; v_call: TRBV5-1; cdr3_aa: ASSAGLAGGLSTDTQY
j_call: TRBJ1-2; v_call: TRBV20-1; cdr3_aa: SAYQGIANYGYT
j_call: TRBJ1-1; v_call: TRBV12-3/TRBV12-4; cdr3_aa: ASSFDRVGTEAF
j_call: TRBJ2-6; v_call: TRBV30; cdr3_aa: AWTDRVGNVLT
j_call: TRBJ1-1; v_call: TRBV7-8; cdr3_aa: ASSLDRANTEAF
j_call: TRBJ2-5; v_call: TRBV12-3/TRBV12-4; cdr3_aa: ASTWTGQETQY
j_call: TRBJ2-2; v_call: TRBV11-2; cdr3_aa: ASRPVGSHAGELF
j_call: TRBJ1-1; v_call: TRBV20-1; cdr3_aa: SARRFQETEAF
j_call: TRBJ1-5; v_call: TRBV12-3/TRBV12-4; cdr3_aa: ASSSDRAQPQH
j_call: TRBJ2-2; v_call: TRBV7-8; cdr3_aa: ASILAGENTGELF
j_call: TRBJ2-7; v_call: TRBV10-3; cdr3_aa: AISETIYEQY
j_call: TRBJ1-2; v_call: TRBV5-5; cdr3_aa: ASSLDQGVYGYT
j_call: TRBJ2-4; v_call: TRBV28; cdr3_aa: ASSFTRGQVGNIQY
j_call: TRBJ2-6; v_call: TRBV11-3; cdr3_aa: ASSLGGVWPTGDNSGANVLT
j_call: TRBJ2-2; v_call: TRBV9; cdr3_aa: ASSGRQGSGELF
j_call: TRBJ2-1; v_call: TRBV5-5; cdr3_aa: ASSPRTGYNEQF
j_call: TRBJ1-2; v_call: TRBV6-5; cdr3_aa: ASSYGSASDYGYT